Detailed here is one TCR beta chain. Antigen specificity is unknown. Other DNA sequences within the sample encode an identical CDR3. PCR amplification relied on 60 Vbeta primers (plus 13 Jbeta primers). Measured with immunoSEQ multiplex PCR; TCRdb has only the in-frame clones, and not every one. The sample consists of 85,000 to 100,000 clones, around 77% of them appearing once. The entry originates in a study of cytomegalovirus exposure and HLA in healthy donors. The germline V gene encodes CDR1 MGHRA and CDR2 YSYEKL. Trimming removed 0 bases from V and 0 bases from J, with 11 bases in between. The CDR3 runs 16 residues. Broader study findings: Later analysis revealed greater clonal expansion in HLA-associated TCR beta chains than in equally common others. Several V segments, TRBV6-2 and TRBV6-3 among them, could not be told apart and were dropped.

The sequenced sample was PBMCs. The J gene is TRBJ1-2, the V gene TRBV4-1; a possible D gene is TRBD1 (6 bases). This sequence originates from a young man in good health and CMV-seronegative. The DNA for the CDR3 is TGCGCCAGCAGCCAAGATCTGGGGGCGGCTAACTATGGCTACACCTTC. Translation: CASSQDLGAANYGYTF.